One TCR beta chain is described in this entry. From germline, CDR1 is SNHLY and CDR2 FYNNEI. The CDR3 loop spans 13 amino acids. The J segment lost 9 bases and the V segment lost 10 bases, leaving 12 bases of the junction unmatched. The sample is drawn from a study of CD8 T cells in Susac syndrome. Study-wide background: Treatment status at blood draw for the Susac syndrome patients was therapy-naive, corticosteroids, or intravenous immunoglobulin alone.

With random hexamers, reverse transcription was performed on about 0.5 to 1 ug of RNA. Each CDR3 protein gets one entry after TCRdb re-called the immunoSEQ multiplex PCR reads with MiXCR. The repertoire includes about 120,000 distinct CDR3 sequences, roughly 94% of them detected once, and around 0.28% sits in the top ten. Sequencing was done on a sample of CD8+ T cells from PBMCs. The chain combines TRBV2 with TRBJ2-1; 7 bases are a match to TRBD1. The TCR originated in a human donor with Susac syndrome. In DNA, the CDR3 is TGTGCCACAATTCTTGACAGGGCGGGTGAGCAGTTCTTC. Its protein product is CATILDRAGEQFF.